Below are 11 T cell receptor beta chains sequenced from a single sample in a study of sequential checkpoint blockade in melanoma. Treatment of the sample: randomized to nivolumab then ipilimumab (arm A) or the reverse (arm B). Assay used: immunoSEQ multiplex PCR; TCRdb lists only in-frame clones, some missing. This table has 5,500 to 6,500 clones, more than 50% appearing once. The sequencing here drew on CD8+ T cells sorted from blood (inferred from file names), taken from a patient given nivolumab and ipilimumab in sequence. The receptors shown here come from a human donor with melanoma.

The sample holds a few counts of this clone. The chain uses TRBV6-1 and TRBJ2-5; D is perhaps TRBD1 (5 bases). Judging by the DNA end, TRBJ2-7 fits better; the J call may be wrong. Germline V gives CDR1 MNHNS, CDR2 SASEGT. This CDR3 has 17 amino acids. The CDR3 protein is CASSEASQGRNSYEQYF. The CDR3 nucleotides are TGTGCCAGCAGTGAAGCGTCCCAGGGCAGGAATTCCTACGAGCAGTACTTC.

This clone was detected a few times. This chain connects TRBV5-1 to TRBJ2-1, with D possibly being TRBD1 (6 bases). The CDR3 is made up of 14 amino acids. Trimming pared 4 bases from V and 5 bases from J, leaving 13 bases between. The germline V gene has CDR1 SGHRS and CDR2 YFSETQ. DNA of the CDR3: TGCGCCAGCAGCCCGACAGGTTTGAACAATGAGCAGTTCTTC. Residues: CASSPTGLNNEQFF.

This rearrangement joins TRBV20-1 to TRBJ2-7; D is possibly TRBD1 (6 bases). The V end was cut by 0 bases, the J end by 6 bases, with 6 bases between. Germline CDR1 reads DFQATT; CDR2 reads SNEGSKA (reference sequence). The CDR3 runs to 11 residues. DNA for the CDR3: TGCAGTGCTAGAGAGGGGGCCGAGCAGTACTTC. Protein: CSAREGAEQYF.

This clone was recorded only once. This chain links TRBV4-2 with TRBJ2-2; D ambiguous. V lost 1 base and J lost 4, with 10 bases in between. Germline CDR1 is LGHNA and CDR2 is YNFKEQ. The CDR3 is 15 residues long. Written as DNA, the CDR3 is TGTGCCAGCAGCCAAGTTTTCGGTGTCACCGGGGAGCTGTTTTTT. It is translated as CASSQVFGVTGELFF.

The V and J genes are TRBV5-6 and TRBJ1-5; 7 bases fit TRBD1. The V and J ends lost 4 bases and 5 bases, in that order; junction bases with no gene match: 15. This CDR3 spans 17 amino acids. CDR1 and CDR2 (germline): SGHDT, YYEEEE. CDR3 protein: CASSPDTGARIHQPQHF. In DNA, the CDR3 is TGTGCCAGCAGCCCGGACACAGGGGCGAGGATCCATCAGCCCCAGCATTTT.

This clone was detected only a few times. The J gene is TRBJ2-1, the V gene TRBV9; TRBD2 matches 8 bases. CDR1 SGDLS and CDR2 YYNGEE come from the germline V gene. The CDR3 contains 15 residues. V dropped 2 bases and J dropped 0; count of bases not matched to a gene: 1. Written as DNA, the CDR3 is TGTGCCAGCAGCGTCAGCGGGAGCTCCTACAATGAGCAGTTCTTC. Translation gives CASSVSGSSYNEQFF.

The V gene is TRBV9, the J gene TRBJ1-1, with D possibly being TRBD1 (5 bases). Between the trimmed V and J ends, which lost 0 bases and 6 bases, there was a span of 15 bases. Germline lookup yields CDR1 SGDLS and CDR2 YYNGEE. The CDR3 has 15 amino acids. The CDR3 protein is CASSVAGVGKAEAFF. CDR3 DNA sequence: TGTGCCAGCAGCGTAGCGGGGGTGGGTAAAGCTGAAGCTTTCTTT.

The chain has TRBV2 and TRBJ2-2; TRBD1 is a possible D gene (5 bases). CDR3 size: 15 residues. CDR1 is SNHLY, CDR2 FYNNEI, per germline. V lost 2 bases to trimming and J lost 1 base, with 8 bases between them. The CDR3 sequence is CASSEQGLNTGELFF. The DNA of the CDR3 is TGTGCCAGCAGTGAACAGGGCCTGAACACCGGGGAGCTGTTTTTT. The full variable domain, its missing parts supplied by reference TRBV2 and TRBJ2-2, is EPEVTQTPSHQVTQMGQEVILRCVPISNHLYFYWYRQILGQKVEFLVSFYNNEISEKSEIFDDQFSVERPDGSNFTLKIRSTKLEDSAMYFCASSEQGLNTGELFFGEGSRLTVL.

This clone has a handful of counts. The CDR3 region has the DNA TGCGCCAGCATGGGGACAGGGACTGATACGCAGTATTTT. It codes for CASMGTGTDTQYF. The chain links TRBV10-1 to TRBJ2-3, with TRBD1 matching 9 bases. The V gene's germline CDR1 is WNHNN and CDR2 SYGVQD (reference sequence). The ends lost 7 bases at V and 6 bases at J; junction bases unmatched: 5. The CDR3 is 13 residues long.

This clone has just a few counts. J is TRBJ2-7 and V is TRBV11-3; 9 nucleotides line up with TRBD1. Germline CDR1 is SGHNT and CDR2 is YENEEA. The CDR3 totals 15 residues. The trim removed 4 bases at V and 0 bases at J, leaving 4 bases unmatched. Written as DNA, the CDR3 is TGTGCCAGCAGCTCTCGACAGGGGGACTCCTACGAGCAGTACTTC. Its protein is CASSSRQGDSYEQYF.

The J gene is TRBJ1-5, the V gene TRBV21-1. TRBV21-1 is tagged as a pseudogene. This CDR3 spans 18 amino acids. CDR3 sequence: CASDTSRRTDYSNQPQHF. Written as DNA, the CDR3 is TGTGCCAGCGACACAAGCCGTAGGACGGACTATAGCAATCAGCCCCAGCATTTT.